In its sample, the clone carrying this T cell receptor beta chain was seen many times. The data belong to a study of regulatory T cells in long-lasting Graves disease. Time point in this sample: newly diagnosed GD, antithyroid drugs for less than 3 months. RNA isolated from PBMCs was used to make the TCR library. Germline CDR1 DFQATT, CDR2 SNEGSKA (reference sequence). Deletions cut 1 base from V and 14 bases from J, with 15 bases between. The CDR3 contains 13 residues. The TCR beta library used iRepertoire HTBI primers with Arm-PCR amplification of CDR3. MiXCR, run by TCRdb on the multiplex PCR reads, gives a single entry per CDR3 protein. Altogether approximately 480,000 distinct CDR3 sequences are present, about 17% being singletons, with the ten largest covering over 9%. These sequences were also reported in another study, on T cells in Graves' hyperthyroidism and ophthalmopathy.

This receptor was obtained from a man aged 35 to 55 with Graves disease. This chain joins TRBV20-1 and TRBJ1-6, with D perhaps matching TRBD1 (5 bases). The material was peripheral blood mononuclear cells (PBMCs), obtained at new diagnosis, from a patient treated with antithyroid drugs. This CDR3 reads CSARVGGKESLHF. The CDR3 DNA reads as TGCAGTGCTAGAGTTGGGGGGAAAGAATCCCTCCACTTT.